One and the same sample provided the 17 T cell receptor beta chains below, sequenced in a study of blood T cell repertoires in COVID-19. Sequencing was performed with immunoSEQ multiplex PCR; in TCRdb, only in-frame clones are kept and a portion is missing. This table holds tens of thousands of clones, 60% to 85% found once. Sequencing was performed on peripheral blood. These receptors originate from a human donor in a cohort sampled during active COVID-19.

This clone has ten or more counts. The chain couples TRBV11-2 to TRBJ2-7; 7 bases align to TRBD1. J was trimmed by 5 bases and V by 1 base; bases with no gene match: 8. Germline CDR1 SGHAT, CDR2 FQNNGV. The CDR3 loop spans 15 amino acids. The CDR3 loop is CASSLGVTGLHEQYF. The CDR3, as DNA: TGTGCCAGCAGCTTAGGGGTGACAGGGCTGCACGAGCAGTACTTC.

The gene calls are TRBV27 and TRBJ2-5; D gene uncertain. Per germline, CDR1 MNHEY and CDR2 SMNVEV (reference sequence). The CDR3 runs 11 residues. The germline V and J ends were trimmed by 5 bases and 7 bases, with 8 bases remaining between them. The CDR3 protein is CASSARGTQYF. The CDR3 DNA sequence: TGTGCCAGCAGTGCCCGCGGGACCCAGTACTTC.

The chain recombines TRBV5-1 with TRBJ2-7; the match to TRBD2 covers 8 bases. The ends lost 3 bases at V and 6 bases at J; junction bases unmatched: 8. The CDR3 length is 14 residues. Germline V CDR1 and CDR2: SGHRS, YFSETQ. CDR3 DNA: TGCGCCAGCAGCTCCGTCGCGGGGGGCGGCGAGCAGTACTTC. Encoded protein: CASSSVAGGGEQYF.

The chain is built from TRBV29-1 and TRBJ2-3; a weak D match, TRBD2 (6 bases). Germline V gene sequence: CDR1 SQVTM, CDR2 ANQGSEA. The V end lost 4 bases, the J end lost 5 bases, and 7 bases lay between the germline ends. The CDR3 contains 11 residues. The CDR3 here is CSVAGEDTQYF. CDR3 DNA: TGCAGCGTTGCGGGAGAAGATACGCAGTATTTT.

The chain combines TRBV5-3 with TRBJ1-5; D uncertain. Being an ORF, TRBV5-3 has a function that is uncertain. CDR3 length equals 19 residues. V was shortened by 4 bases and J by 11 bases, with 34 bases between the two germline ends. Here the CDR3 DNA reads TGTGCCAGAAGCCTCCCAAGGGATCCCGCGGGCTTCGGCAACCGGGCCCAGCATTTT. Its protein product is CARSLPRDPAGFGNRAQHF.

Only a few counts were recorded for this clone. The chain combines TRBV4-3 with TRBJ1-5; tentative D call: TRBD1 (5 bases). Trimming took off 0 bases at V and 4 bases at J, with 13 bases between the two ends. The CDR3 extends over 16 amino acids. Germline CDR1 and CDR2: LGHNA and YSLEER. CDR3 region: CASSQDFWRGNQPQHF. The CDR3 DNA follows: TGCGCCAGCAGCCAAGATTTCTGGAGGGGAAATCAGCCCCAGCATTTT.

This clone was counted only a few times. V usage is TRBV19 and J usage is TRBJ2-5; TRBD2 matches 7 bases. V was clipped by 7 bases and J by 1 base; unmatched bases: 15. In germline, CDR1 is LNHDA, CDR2 SQIVND (reference sequence). The CDR3 runs to 17 residues. The CDR3 here is CASTSTWGGGLQETQYF. In nucleotides, the CDR3 is TGTGCCAGTACTTCCACCTGGGGCGGGGGACTCCAAGAGACCCAGTACTTC.

The chain couples TRBV4-1 to TRBJ2-3; D remains ambiguous. CDR1 and CDR2 (germline): MGHRA, YSYEKL. Trimming took off 3 bases at V and 6 bases at J, with 25 bases between the two ends. CDR3 length equals 18 residues. The CDR3 is CASSHRPDGIPPRDTQYF. The CDR3 bases are TGCGCCAGCAGCCATCGACCTGACGGCATACCCCCTAGGGATACGCAGTATTTT.

A few counts support this clone. The gene calls are TRBV6-5 and TRBJ1-1; D might be TRBD1 (6 bases). The CDR3 runs 14 residues. The V end was cut by 6 bases, the J end by 3 bases, with 14 bases between. CDR1 is MNHEY and CDR2 is SVGAGI in the germline V gene. In DNA, the CDR3 is TGTGCCAGCAGCCAATCGGACAGATACACTGAAGCTTTCTTT. This gives the protein CASSQSDRYTEAFF.

This chain joins TRBV6-5 and TRBJ1-1; D possibly corresponds to TRBD1 (5 bases). This CDR3 has 12 residues. The germline V and J ends were trimmed by 0 bases and 11 bases, with 10 bases remaining between them. Germline lookup yields CDR1 MNHEY and CDR2 SVGAGI. CDR3 DNA: TGTGCCAGCAGTTACTCGGCGGGGGAGGCTTTCTTT. As protein: CASSYSAGEAFF.

The chain recombines TRBV5-4 with TRBJ1-1; weak D call: TRBD1 (5 bases). CDR1 is SGHNT and CDR2 is YYREEE in the germline V gene (reference sequence). Trimming took off 4 bases at V and 3 bases at J, with 10 bases between the two ends. CDR3 size: 13 residues. For the CDR3, the DNA is TGTGCCAGCAGCCTGCGACAGCACACTGAAGCTTTCTTT. Amino acid sequence: CASSLRQHTEAFF.

This clone was seen once. The J gene is TRBJ1-6, the V gene TRBV2; weak D call: TRBD1 (6 bases). With 3 bases removed from V and 14 bases from J, the gap between germline ends came to 20 bases. Germline loops: CDR1 SNHLY, CDR2 FYNNEI. CDR3 length: 15 residues. The DNA for the CDR3 is TGTGCCAGCAGTGACGGGGGGGACATCCGTATATCCCTCCACTTT. Amino acids: CASSDGGDIRISLHF.

The chain employs TRBV5-1 and TRBJ2-3, with 10 bases matching TRBD2. The CDR3 contains 15 residues. Germline CDR1 is SGHRS and CDR2 is YFSETQ. V was clipped by 3 bases and J by 1 base; unmatched bases: 2. The CDR3 DNA sequence: TGCGCCAGCAGCTCCGGACTAGCGGGCACAGATACGCAGTATTTT. Translating it yields CASSSGLAGTDTQYF.

V is TRBV5-5 and J is TRBJ1-6, with D maybe TRBD1 (5 bases). Germline CDR1 and CDR2: SGHKS and YYEKEE (reference sequence). Trimming removed 0 bases at V and 10 bases at J, with 14 bases between. The CDR3 totals 15 residues. The CDR3 region is CASSLEGGVGSPLHF. The CDR3 DNA follows: TGTGCCAGCAGCTTGGAGGGAGGGGTAGGGTCACCCCTCCACTTT.

This clone showed up just a few times. This chain links TRBV7-2 with TRBJ2-2, with 8 bases identical to TRBD1. The germline V gene encodes CDR1 SGHTA and CDR2 FQGNSA. This CDR3 is built from 16 residues. Unmatched junction bases numbered 9, after V lost 3 bases and J lost 6 bases. The CDR3 nucleotides are TGTGCCAGCAGCTTCCGACAGGGGATAGGGGCCGGGGAGCTGTTTTTT. It codes for CASSFRQGIGAGELFF.

The rearrangement uses TRBV5-5 and TRBJ2-5, with TRBD2 matching over 7 bases. Losses at the gene ends were 4 bases for V and 0 bases for J; bases not matched to a gene: 0. Germline V CDR1 and CDR2: SGHKS, YYEKEE (reference sequence). CDR3 length: 13 residues. The CDR3 protein is CASSRGDQETQYF. The CDR3 bases are TGTGCCAGCAGCCGGGGGGACCAAGAGACCCAGTACTTC. The full variable domain, its missing parts supplied by reference TRBV5-5 and TRBJ2-5, is DAGVTQSPTHLIKTRGQQVTLRCSPISGHKSVSWYQQVLGQGPQFIFQYYEKEERGRGNFPDRFSARQFPNYSSELNVNALLLGDSALYLCASSRGDQETQYFGPGTRLLVL.

The rearrangement links TRBV5-1 to TRBJ2-7; TRBD1 aligns across 10 bases. V shed 3 bases, J shed 4 bases, and the junction held 10 bases outside the gene matches. Germline CDR1 SGHRS, CDR2 YFSETQ. This CDR3 has 16 residues. The CDR3, as DNA: TGCGCCAGCAGCTGGAATCCCGACAGGGGGCTTTACGAGCAGTACTTC. Translation gives CASSWNPDRGLYEQYF.